A selection of T cell receptor beta chains follows, all from one sample in a study of PD-1 blockade in classical Hodgkin lymphoma. The protocol was immunoSEQ multiplex PCR, while the TCRdb copy is restricted to in-frame clones and leaves out a portion. Among approximately 99,000 clones listed, 75% to 85% were seen once. The sample was peripheral blood mononuclear cells (PBMCs), taken before the second cycle of nivolumab. These TCRs come from a human donor with classical Hodgkin lymphoma. Both conserved end residues are part of each CDR3. D genes are given only for firm matches. Only part of the rows carry a size: once, few, many, or a class if the clone is expanded.

CDR3 DNA: TGTGCCAGTAGGCCACGGGACTCTGGAAACACCATATATTTT
CDR3 protein: CASRPRDSGNTIYF
clone size: .
J gene: TRBJ1-3
V gene: TRBV19
D gene: .

CDR3 DNA: TGTGCCGGCAGTTCTGCCGGGGCGCAGGAGCTAACCGGGGAGCTGTTTTTT
CDR3 protein: CAGSSAGAQELTGELFF
clone size: .
J gene: TRBJ2-2
V gene: TRBV7-2
D gene: .

CDR3 DNA: TGTGCCAGCAGTTCCCCCGGCGGGGAGGGGAGGGGTGAGCAGTTCTTC
CDR3 protein: CASSSPGGEGRGEQFF
clone size: .
J gene: TRBJ2-1
V gene: TRBV28
D gene: TRBD2

CDR3 DNA: TGTGCCAGCAGTTTATATGGGTCAGGGGGTGCCTCCGAGCAGTACTTC
CDR3 protein: CASSLYGSGGASEQYF
clone size: .
J gene: TRBJ2-7
V gene: TRBV27
D gene: TRBD1

CDR3 DNA: TGTGCCATCACCAAACAGGGGAGTCCAAACGAGCAGTACTTC
CDR3 protein: CAITKQGSPNEQYF
clone size: .
J gene: TRBJ2-7
V gene: TRBV10-3
D gene: TRBD1

CDR3 DNA: TGTGCCAGCAGCCCGACAGGGAGCACAGATACGCAGTATTTT
CDR3 protein: CASSPTGSTDTQYF
clone size: .
J gene: TRBJ2-3
V gene: TRBV7-3
D gene: TRBD1

CDR3 DNA: TGCGCCAGCAGCCAAGATTTCGCAGCTAGCTCCTACAATGAGCAGTTCTTC
CDR3 protein: CASSQDFAASSYNEQFF
clone size: .
J gene: TRBJ2-1
V gene: TRBV4-1
D gene: .

CDR3 DNA: TGTGCCAGCAGCATGGGGTCGCAAAATGAAAAACTGTTTTTT
CDR3 protein: CASSMGSQNEKLFF
clone size: .
J gene: TRBJ1-4
V gene: TRBV7-9
D gene: .

CDR3 DNA: TGTGCCAGCAGTGAGGGGGGGCAGATTAGTGGCTACACCTTC
CDR3 protein: CASSEGGQISGYTF
clone size: few
J gene: TRBJ1-2
V gene: TRBV28
D gene: .

CDR3 DNA: TGTGCCAGCAGCGTAGTGGGTAGCCTTAACTCCTACAATGAGCAGTTCTTC
CDR3 protein: CASSVVGSLNSYNEQFF
clone size: few
J gene: TRBJ2-1
V gene: TRBV9
D gene: .

CDR3 DNA: TGTGCCAGCAGCCAAATGACAGGGGGACCTAATCAGCCCCAGCATTTT
CDR3 protein: CASSQMTGGPNQPQHF
clone size: .
J gene: TRBJ1-5
V gene: TRBV25-1
D gene: TRBD1

CDR3 DNA: TGTGCCATCAGTGACAGTACGGGTGAGCAGTTCTTC
CDR3 protein: CAISDSTGEQFF
clone size: few
J gene: TRBJ2-1
V gene: TRBV10-3
D gene: .

CDR3 DNA: TGTGCCAGCAGAAAAGGAGGGGGCGCGTCCTACGAGCAGTACTTC
CDR3 protein: CASRKGGGASYEQYF
clone size: .
J gene: TRBJ2-7
V gene: TRBV28
D gene: .

CDR3 DNA: TGTGCCAGCAGTTCTGCAGGTGCAGATCACCCAAATCGCTACACCTTC
CDR3 protein: CASSSAGADHPNRYTF
clone size: .
J gene: TRBJ1-2
V gene: TRBV28
D gene: .

CDR3 DNA: TGTGCCAGCAGCTCACAAGCCCGGACAGGAGGGCAGCCCCAGCATTTT
CDR3 protein: CASSSQARTGGQPQHF
clone size: once
J gene: TRBJ1-5
V gene: TRBV7-2
D gene: TRBD1

CDR3 DNA: TGTGCCAGCAGCGCCACTAGCGGGAGCCATGCCTACAATGAGCAGTTCTTC
CDR3 protein: CASSATSGSHAYNEQFF
clone size: .
J gene: TRBJ2-1
V gene: TRBV9
D gene: TRBD2

CDR3 DNA: TGCGCCAGCAGCGGCCGGACAGCCGGGGGTAGCGGAGCCTACGAGCAGTACTTC
CDR3 protein: CASSGRTAGGSGAYEQYF
clone size: .
J gene: TRBJ2-7
V gene: TRBV10-1
D gene: .

CDR3 DNA: TGTGCCAGCAGCGTAGCTCCGGGGGTGGGCACAGATACGCAGTATTTT
CDR3 protein: CASSVAPGVGTDTQYF
clone size: .
J gene: TRBJ2-3
V gene: TRBV9
D gene: .

CDR3 DNA: TGTGCCAGTAGTAGGGGGGTCTCCTACAATGAGCAGTTCTTC
CDR3 protein: CASSRGVSYNEQFF
clone size: .
J gene: TRBJ2-1
V gene: TRBV19
D gene: .

CDR3 DNA: TGTGCCAGCAGAAGGGTAGGGCCGCACACCGGGGAGCTGTTTTTT
CDR3 protein: CASRRVGPHTGELFF
clone size: once
J gene: TRBJ2-2
V gene: TRBV6-1
D gene: .

CDR3 DNA: TGTGCCAGCAGCGTGGACGTCTCGAACACCGGGGAGCTGTTTTTT
CDR3 protein: CASSVDVSNTGELFF
clone size: .
J gene: TRBJ2-2
V gene: TRBV7-3
D gene: .

CDR3 DNA: TGTGCCAGCAGCGTAGGGGACAGGGCCTACGAGCAGTACTTC
CDR3 protein: CASSVGDRAYEQYF
clone size: .
J gene: TRBJ2-7
V gene: TRBV9
D gene: TRBD1

CDR3 DNA: TGTGCCAGCCTTCTTGGGGGAAGCTCCTACGAGCAGTACTTC
CDR3 protein: CASLLGGSSYEQYF
clone size: .
J gene: TRBJ2-7
V gene: TRBV2
D gene: .

CDR3 DNA: TGCGCCAGCAGTGGTAGCTCTGGGGCCAACGTCCTGACTTTC
CDR3 protein: CASSGSSGANVLTF
clone size: .
J gene: TRBJ2-6
V gene: TRBV5-1
D gene: .

CDR3 DNA: TGTGCCAGCAGCGAAACACTGAGCTCCTACAATGAGCAGTTCTTC
CDR3 protein: CASSETLSSYNEQFF
clone size: .
J gene: TRBJ2-1
V gene: TRBV28
D gene: .

CDR3 DNA: TGTGCCACCAGCAGAGATGTTGAATCGGCTAATGAAAAACTGTTTTTT
CDR3 protein: CATSRDVESANEKLFF
clone size: .
J gene: TRBJ1-4
V gene: TRBV15
D gene: .

CDR3 DNA: TGCGCCAGCACCCTGGGACTAGCGTCAGTGGAGCAGTTCTTC
CDR3 protein: CASTLGLASVEQFF
clone size: .
J gene: TRBJ2-1
V gene: TRBV10-2
D gene: TRBD2

CDR3 DNA: TGTGCCAGCAGCTTACGCATCGGGGAGCCCCGGGGGGAGCAGTACTTC
CDR3 protein: CASSLRIGEPRGEQYF
clone size: .
J gene: TRBJ2-7
V gene: TRBV7-6
D gene: .

CDR3 DNA: TGCGCCAGCAGGCTACAGGGGCCGAACACTGAAGCTTTCTTT
CDR3 protein: CASRLQGPNTEAFF
clone size: .
J gene: TRBJ1-1
V gene: TRBV5-1
D gene: TRBD1

CDR3 DNA: TGTGCCAGCAGTGAAGTGGGTAGCGGCAGCAATGAGCAGTTCTTC
CDR3 protein: CASSEVGSGSNEQFF
clone size: .
J gene: TRBJ2-1
V gene: TRBV25-1
D gene: .

CDR3 DNA: TGCGCCAGCAGCTGGGGACTAGTTGGCACCGGGGAGCTGTTTTTT
CDR3 protein: CASSWGLVGTGELFF
clone size: .
J gene: TRBJ2-2
V gene: TRBV5-1
D gene: TRBD2

CDR3 DNA: TGTGCCAGCAGCTTGGTGGTCGGGGAGCTGTTTTTT
CDR3 protein: CASSLVVGELFF
clone size: .
J gene: TRBJ2-2
V gene: TRBV5-6
D gene: .

CDR3 DNA: TGTGCCAGCAGTTACTCGTCAGGCGGGGAGGGCCCCCAGCATTTT
CDR3 protein: CASSYSSGGEGPQHF
clone size: .
J gene: TRBJ1-5
V gene: TRBV6-5
D gene: .

CDR3 DNA: TGTGCCAGCAGCTGGAGGGGCTCCAGCTCCTACGAGCAGTACTTC
CDR3 protein: CASSWRGSSSYEQYF
clone size: .
J gene: TRBJ2-7
V gene: TRBV5-8
D gene: .

CDR3 DNA: TGCGCCAGCAGGCAGCGGGAGGGTTTAGAAGAGACCCAGTACTTC
CDR3 protein: CASRQREGLEETQYF
clone size: .
J gene: TRBJ2-5
V gene: TRBV5-1
D gene: TRBD2

CDR3 DNA: TGTGCCAGCGTAAACAGGGGGCTAGGGGAGGGCAAACGGTTCTTC
CDR3 protein: CASVNRGLGEGKRFF
clone size: .
J gene: TRBJ2-1
V gene: TRBV27
D gene: TRBD1

CDR3 DNA: TGTGCCAGCAGCCGGGCGGGAGGGAAGTACGAGCAGTACTTC
CDR3 protein: CASSRAGGKYEQYF
clone size: .
J gene: TRBJ2-7
V gene: TRBV7-9
D gene: TRBD2

CDR3 DNA: TGTGCCAGCAGTTTATCTCCTCTTTCCTACGAGCAGTACTTC
CDR3 protein: CASSLSPLSYEQYF
clone size: .
J gene: TRBJ2-7
V gene: TRBV27
D gene: .

CDR3 DNA: TGTGCCAGCAGTGTGGACAGGGGTACGCACATTCAGTACTTC
CDR3 protein: CASSVDRGTHIQYF
clone size: .
J gene: TRBJ2-4
V gene: TRBV6-1
D gene: TRBD1

CDR3 DNA: TGTGCCAGCAGCCAGGGGGCAGATTTCTATGAGCAGTTCTTC
CDR3 protein: CASSQGADFYEQFF
clone size: .
J gene: TRBJ2-1
V gene: TRBV11-2
D gene: TRBD1

CDR3 DNA: TGTGCCAGCAGCTTAGGACTGTCCAACCGGGCCAACGTCCTGACTTTC
CDR3 protein: CASSLGLSNRANVLTF
clone size: .
J gene: TRBJ2-6
V gene: TRBV5-6
D gene: .

CDR3 DNA: TGTGCCATCAGCGGGAACTCCTACGAGCAGTACTTC
CDR3 protein: CAISGNSYEQYF
clone size: .
J gene: TRBJ2-7
V gene: TRBV10-3
D gene: .

CDR3 DNA: TGTGCCAGCAGAGGGGGGACAGGGGGGAACACTGAAGCTTTCTTT
CDR3 protein: CASRGGTGGNTEAFF
clone size: .
J gene: TRBJ1-1
V gene: TRBV6-6
D gene: TRBD1

CDR3 DNA: TGTGCCAGCAGCTTTGGGGTTGGAGGGAGCGAGACCCAGTACTTC
CDR3 protein: CASSFGVGGSETQYF
clone size: .
J gene: TRBJ2-5
V gene: TRBV11-2
D gene: .

CDR3 DNA: TGTGCCAGCACTCGAGGCTGGGGTCCAGATACGCAGTATTTT
CDR3 protein: CASTRGWGPDTQYF
clone size: .
J gene: TRBJ2-3
V gene: TRBV7-2
D gene: .